This TCR beta chain was observed in a study of blood T cell repertoires in COVID-19. Study-level background: Sites in the United States, Italy and Spain provided acute and convalescent COVID-19 samples. In each case, the material was cDNA or gDNA derived from T cells, B-cell-depleted T cells, or PBMCs.

Assay: immunoSEQ multiplex PCR; the TCRdb copy retains only in-frame clones and omits some. Of 400,000 to 500,000 clones in the sample, 88% were seen once. The trim removed 4 bases at V and 3 bases at J, leaving 15 bases unmatched. The V gene's germline CDR1 is LNHDA and CDR2 SQIVND (reference sequence). The CDR3 is 17 residues long. This study enrolled people aged about 18 to 90 from about two dozen US geographic areas. Which cohort a participant joined came from the clinical history participants gave. The material sequenced was PBMCs or T cells enriched from blood (not recorded which). This TCR was sampled from a woman aged 18-29 years who had been exposed to COVID-19. This chain links TRBV19 with TRBJ2-7; 7 bases map to TRBD1. CDR3 loop: CASSRRGGSPGYYEQYF. CDR3 DNA sequence: TGTGCCAGTAGTAGGAGAGGGGGCTCCCCGGGATACTACGAGCAGTACTTC.